A selection of T cell receptor beta chains follows, all from one sample in a study of cytomegalovirus exposure and HLA in healthy donors. The repertoire was sequenced with immunoSEQ multiplex PCR; TCRdb's copy has only in-frame clones and lacks some. The repertoire holds 150,000 to 200,000 clones, with roughly 80% as singletons. The material sequenced was PBMCs. The receptors originated from a woman in her 30s in good health and CMV-seronegative. CDR3s include the opening cysteine and the closing phenylalanine or tryptophan. D genes are given only for firm matches. Some rows have no size entry. The others give once, few or many, or a class for an expanded clone.

V gene: TRBV29-1
J gene: TRBJ2-2
D gene: .
clone size: .
CDR3 protein: CSVRYGNTGELFF
CDR3 DNA: TGCAGCGTTCGGTACGGTAACACCGGGGAGCTGTTTTTT

V gene: TRBV25-1
J gene: TRBJ1-6
D gene: TRBD1
clone size: .
CDR3 protein: CASEQGSSYNSPLHF
CDR3 DNA: TGTGCCAGCGAACAGGGGAGCTCCTATAATTCACCCCTCCACTTT

V gene: TRBV7-7
J gene: TRBJ2-1
D gene: TRBD2
clone size: .
CDR3 protein: CASSRGPGSGGNEQFF
CDR3 DNA: TGTGCTAGCAGCAGGGGCCCGGGTAGCGGGGGGAATGAGCAGTTCTTC

V gene: TRBV21-1
J gene: TRBJ2-5
D gene: .
clone size: .
CDR3 protein: CASSKVVGVRETQYF
CDR3 DNA: TGTGCCAGCAGCAAAGTTGTCGGGGTCCGGGAGACCCAGTACTTC

V gene: TRBV7-7
J gene: TRBJ2-3
D gene: TRBD2
clone size: .
CDR3 protein: CASSQGTSGATDTQYF
CDR3 DNA: TGTGCCAGCAGCCAAGGGACTAGCGGGGCCACAGATACGCAGTATTTT

V gene: TRBV5-4
J gene: TRBJ2-7
D gene: TRBD2
clone size: few
CDR3 protein: CASSLGRGGVYEQYF
CDR3 DNA: TGTGCCAGCAGCTTGGGACGGGGGGGGGTGTACGAGCAGTACTTC

V gene: TRBV5-1
J gene: TRBJ1-4
D gene: .
clone size: .
CDR3 protein: CASSGGQTVGEKLFF
CDR3 DNA: TGCGCCAGCAGTGGGGGCCAGACCGTCGGGGAAAAACTGTTTTTT

V gene: TRBV7-8
J gene: TRBJ1-2
D gene: .
clone size: .
CDR3 protein: CASSSYREIDGYTF
CDR3 DNA: TGTGCCAGCAGCTCTTACAGGGAAATCGATGGCTACACCTTC

V gene: TRBV18
J gene: TRBJ1-1
D gene: .
clone size: .
CDR3 protein: CASSPIADINTEAFF
CDR3 DNA: TGTGCCAGCTCACCAATAGCCGATATTAACACTGAAGCTTTCTTT

V gene: TRBV9
J gene: TRBJ1-1
D gene: .
clone size: few
CDR3 protein: CASSVGVGKNTEAFF
CDR3 DNA: TGTGCCAGCAGCGTAGGTGTCGGGAAGAACACTGAAGCTTTCTTT

V gene: TRBV10-3
J gene: TRBJ1-3
D gene: .
clone size: .
CDR3 protein: CAISEPGQGNTIYF
CDR3 DNA: TGTGCCATCAGTGAACCTGGACAGGGAAACACCATATATTTT

V gene: TRBV5-1
J gene: TRBJ1-2
D gene: TRBD1
clone size: .
CDR3 protein: CASTEGGNSYGYTF
CDR3 DNA: TGCGCCAGCACTGAAGGGGGCAATAGCTATGGCTACACCTTC

V gene: TRBV5-1
J gene: TRBJ1-2
D gene: TRBD1
clone size: .
CDR3 protein: CASSTDPDRALYGYTF
CDR3 DNA: TGCGCCAGCAGCACCGACCCGGACAGGGCTCTCTATGGCTACACCTTC

V gene: TRBV5-1
J gene: TRBJ1-5
D gene: TRBD1
clone size: .
CDR3 protein: CASSLRGTGGRYSNQPQHF
CDR3 DNA: TGCGCCAGCAGCTTGAGAGGGACAGGGGGCCGGTATAGCAATCAGCCCCAGCATTTT

V gene: TRBV18
J gene: TRBJ1-1
D gene: .
clone size: medium-sized
CDR3 protein: CASSYEVNTEAFF
CDR3 DNA: TGTGCCAGCTCCTACGAGGTGAACACTGAAGCTTTCTTT

V gene: TRBV5-4
J gene: TRBJ1-2
D gene: .
clone size: once
CDR3 protein: CASSLVGLRANYGYTF
CDR3 DNA: TGTGCCAGCAGCTTGGTAGGACTCCGCGCTAACTATGGCTACACCTTC

V gene: TRBV28
J gene: TRBJ2-7
D gene: TRBD1
clone size: .
CDR3 protein: CASSSHLGQEISDEQYF
CDR3 DNA: TGTGCCAGCAGTTCCCACCTAGGACAGGAAATCTCGGACGAGCAGTACTTC

V gene: TRBV7-9
J gene: TRBJ1-4
D gene: .
clone size: .
CDR3 protein: CASSLGADLNEKLFF
CDR3 DNA: TGTGCCAGCAGCTTAGGGGCGGACTTAAATGAAAAACTGTTTTTT

V gene: TRBV18
J gene: TRBJ1-4
D gene: .
clone size: once
CDR3 protein: CASSRLEMEKLFF
CDR3 DNA: TGTGCCAGCTCCCGCCTCGAGATGGAAAAACTGTTTTTT

V gene: TRBV6-1
J gene: TRBJ1-1
D gene: TRBD1
clone size: .
CDR3 protein: CASRTGQLNTEAFF
CDR3 DNA: TGTGCCAGCAGGACGGGACAGTTGAACACTGAAGCTTTCTTT

V gene: TRBV4-1
J gene: TRBJ2-5
D gene: TRBD2
clone size: .
CDR3 protein: CASSQTAGTSGQETQYF
CDR3 DNA: TGCGCCAGCAGCCAGACGGCCGGGACTAGCGGCCAAGAGACCCAGTACTTC

V gene: TRBV6-1
J gene: TRBJ1-1
D gene: .
clone size: .
CDR3 protein: CASTLWGLEAFF
CDR3 DNA: TGTGCCAGCACCCTTTGGGGCCTTGAAGCTTTCTTT

V gene: TRBV5-6
J gene: TRBJ1-1
D gene: .
clone size: .
CDR3 protein: CASSFVHLNTEAFF
CDR3 DNA: TGTGCCAGCAGCTTCGTACATTTGAACACTGAAGCTTTCTTT

V gene: TRBV2
J gene: TRBJ1-5
D gene: .
clone size: .
CDR3 protein: CASRTVYNQPQHF
CDR3 DNA: TGTGCCAGCCGGACTGTTTACAATCAGCCCCAGCATTTT

V gene: TRBV5-4
J gene: TRBJ1-5
D gene: .
clone size: .
CDR3 protein: CASSLTPSGGQPQHF
CDR3 DNA: TGTGCCAGCAGCCTCACCCCTTCCGGTGGTCAGCCCCAGCATTTT

V gene: TRBV9
J gene: TRBJ1-3
D gene: TRBD1
clone size: few
CDR3 protein: CASSVLPDRAYGNTIYF
CDR3 DNA: TGTGCCAGCAGCGTTTTGCCGGACAGGGCCTACGGAAACACCATATATTTT

V gene: TRBV14
J gene: TRBJ1-1
D gene: .
clone size: .
CDR3 protein: CASSPGGGTEAFF
CDR3 DNA: TGTGCCAGCAGCCCTGGGGGGGGCACTGAAGCTTTCTTT

V gene: TRBV19
J gene: TRBJ2-7
D gene: .
clone size: .
CDR3 protein: CASSRTTGSYEQYF
CDR3 DNA: TGTGCCAGTAGCCGTACTACAGGGTCCTACGAGCAGTACTTC

V gene: TRBV5-1
J gene: TRBJ2-7
D gene: .
clone size: .
CDR3 protein: CASSRLLGHEQYF
CDR3 DNA: TGCGCCAGCAGTCGACTCCTAGGCCACGAGCAGTACTTC

V gene: TRBV7-2
J gene: TRBJ2-5
D gene: .
clone size: .
CDR3 protein: CASSLDSSGGTQYF
CDR3 DNA: TGTGCCAGCAGCTTAGACAGCTCAGGAGGGACCCAGTACTTC

V gene: TRBV2
J gene: TRBJ2-5
D gene: .
clone size: .
CDR3 protein: CASSLEEGGPRETQYF
CDR3 DNA: TGTGCCAGCAGTCTAGAAGAGGGGGGGCCGAGGGAGACCCAGTACTTC

V gene: TRBV30
J gene: TRBJ1-1
D gene: .
clone size: .
CDR3 protein: CAWRGRGMGTEAFF
CDR3 DNA: TGTGCCTGGAGAGGGCGGGGAATGGGCACTGAAGCTTTCTTT

V gene: TRBV30
J gene: TRBJ2-5
D gene: .
clone size: .
CDR3 protein: CAWSPEGGAGHLKETQYF
CDR3 DNA: TGTGCCTGGAGTCCAGAGGGGGGGGCTGGACACCTTAAAGAGACCCAGTACTTC

V gene: TRBV2
J gene: TRBJ2-7
D gene: .
clone size: .
CDR3 protein: CASSRGQVVYEQYF
CDR3 DNA: TGTGCCAGCAGCCGGGGACAAGTGGTCTACGAGCAGTACTTC

V gene: TRBV9
J gene: TRBJ2-1
D gene: TRBD1
clone size: .
CDR3 protein: CASSLERGQVGSEQFF
CDR3 DNA: TGTGCCAGCAGCCTGGAGAGGGGACAGGTAGGGAGTGAGCAGTTCTTC

V gene: TRBV6-6
J gene: TRBJ1-3
D gene: .
clone size: .
CDR3 protein: CASCAGIGNTIYF
CDR3 DNA: TGTGCCTCCTGCGCGGGGATCGGAAACACCATATATTTT

V gene: TRBV5-6
J gene: TRBJ1-1
D gene: .
clone size: .
CDR3 protein: CASSEQGGEAFF
CDR3 DNA: TGTGCCAGCAGCGAACAAGGAGGGGAAGCTTTCTTT

V gene: TRBV7-2
J gene: TRBJ1-3
D gene: TRBD1
clone size: once
CDR3 protein: CASSFFMGQGGNTIYF
CDR3 DNA: TGTGCCAGCAGCTTTTTCATGGGACAGGGCGGGAACACCATATATTTT

V gene: TRBV2
J gene: TRBJ2-5
D gene: .
clone size: few
CDR3 protein: CASEAGMETQYF
CDR3 DNA: TGTGCCAGCGAGGCGGGAATGGAGACCCAGTACTTC

V gene: TRBV2
J gene: TRBJ1-5
D gene: TRBD1
clone size: few
CDR3 protein: CASSAQGVSNQPQHF
CDR3 DNA: TGTGCCAGCAGTGCCCAGGGGGTTAGCAATCAGCCCCAGCATTTT

V gene: TRBV27
J gene: TRBJ2-1
D gene: .
clone size: few
CDR3 protein: CASSLSGGSYNEQFF
CDR3 DNA: TGTGCCAGCAGTTTATCGGGGGGCTCCTACAATGAGCAGTTCTTC

V gene: TRBV7-3
J gene: TRBJ2-2
D gene: TRBD1
clone size: once
CDR3 protein: CASSRGTGLVGELFF
CDR3 DNA: TGTGCCAGCAGCCGCGGGACAGGGTTAGTCGGGGAGCTGTTTTTT

V gene: TRBV5-4
J gene: TRBJ2-3
D gene: TRBD2
clone size: .
CDR3 protein: CASSLGGGGARTDTQYF
CDR3 DNA: TGTGCCAGCAGCTTGGGCGGCGGGGGGGCCCGGACAGATACGCAGTATTTT

V gene: TRBV7-9
J gene: TRBJ1-2
D gene: .
clone size: .
CDR3 protein: CASSLARGLGKYGYTF
CDR3 DNA: TGTGCCAGCAGCTTAGCGCGGGGGCTAGGAAAGTATGGCTACACCTTC

V gene: TRBV2
J gene: TRBJ1-5
D gene: .
clone size: few
CDR3 protein: CASSEARGGRQPQHF
CDR3 DNA: TGTGCCAGCAGTGAAGCGCGGGGGGGCCGACAGCCCCAGCATTTT

V gene: TRBV28
J gene: TRBJ2-7
D gene: .
clone size: few
CDR3 protein: CASSLTHSYEQYF
CDR3 DNA: TGTGCCAGCAGTTTGACTCACTCCTACGAGCAGTACTTC

V gene: TRBV5-6
J gene: TRBJ2-7
D gene: .
clone size: .
CDR3 protein: CASRKTGTPSYEQYF
CDR3 DNA: TGTGCCAGCAGAAAAACCGGGACACCCTCCTACGAGCAGTACTTC

V gene: TRBV30
J gene: TRBJ1-6
D gene: TRBD1
clone size: .
CDR3 protein: CAWTPGQRNSPLHF
CDR3 DNA: TGTGCCTGGACCCCGGGACAGCGAAATTCACCCCTCCACTTT

V gene: TRBV11-3
J gene: TRBJ2-7
D gene: TRBD2
clone size: .
CDR3 protein: CASSQSGTSHEQYF
CDR3 DNA: TGTGCCAGCAGCCAGAGCGGGACCAGTCACGAGCAGTACTTC

V gene: TRBV5-1
J gene: TRBJ2-5
D gene: .
clone size: once
CDR3 protein: CASSIPGPLETQYF
CDR3 DNA: TGCGCCAGCAGCATCCCAGGGCCTTTGGAGACCCAGTACTTC

V gene: TRBV5-1
J gene: TRBJ2-7
D gene: .
clone size: .
CDR3 protein: CASSFQGTYEQYF
CDR3 DNA: TGCGCCAGCAGCTTTCAGGGAACCTACGAGCAGTACTTC

V gene: TRBV19
J gene: TRBJ1-2
D gene: TRBD1
clone size: .
CDR3 protein: CASSQDRAYGYTF
CDR3 DNA: TGTGCCAGTAGCCAGGACAGGGCTTATGGCTACACCTTC

V gene: TRBV18
J gene: TRBJ2-7
D gene: .
clone size: .
CDR3 protein: CASSPSPNEQYF
CDR3 DNA: TGTGCCAGCTCACCAAGCCCGAACGAGCAGTACTTC

V gene: TRBV6-1
J gene: TRBJ2-5
D gene: .
clone size: .
CDR3 protein: CASSGQVQETQYF
CDR3 DNA: TGTGCCAGCAGTGGACAGGTCCAAGAGACCCAGTACTTC

V gene: TRBV2
J gene: TRBJ2-1
D gene: TRBD2
clone size: .
CDR3 protein: CASSMLRGANNEQFF
CDR3 DNA: TGTGCCAGCAGTATGCTGCGGGGGGCGAATAATGAGCAGTTCTTC

V gene: TRBV7-9
J gene: TRBJ2-5
D gene: .
clone size: .
CDR3 protein: CASSFLTYGETQYF
CDR3 DNA: TGTGCCAGCAGCTTCTTGACTTACGGGGAGACCCAGTACTTC